This T cell receptor beta chain was observed in a study of blood T cells in healthy people across ages. Combining a sample-barcoded 5' primer with a J-beta primer mix, a second PCR ran for about 7 to 11 cycles. Each of the cDNA molecules was tagged by a template-switch adaptor with 12 random nucleotides. TCRdb fed the 5' RACE reads into MiXCR, producing one record per CDR3 protein. The sample consists of around 1.1 million distinct CDR3 sequences, roughly two fifths of them appearing once. Only a few counts were recorded for this clonotype. V was pared by 2 bases and J by 8 bases, with 4 bases of the junction left unmatched. The germline V gene encodes CDR1 SGHTA and CDR2 FQGNSA. There are 14 residues in the CDR3.

The sequence was collected from a man in his late teens or twenties in good health. Specimen: blood. The genes are TRBV7-2 and TRBJ2-1; 9 bases line up with TRBD2. In DNA form, the CDR3 reads TGTGCCAGCAGCTTAATGTCTAGCGGGGATGAGCAGTTCTTC. Protein: CASSLMSSGDEQFF.